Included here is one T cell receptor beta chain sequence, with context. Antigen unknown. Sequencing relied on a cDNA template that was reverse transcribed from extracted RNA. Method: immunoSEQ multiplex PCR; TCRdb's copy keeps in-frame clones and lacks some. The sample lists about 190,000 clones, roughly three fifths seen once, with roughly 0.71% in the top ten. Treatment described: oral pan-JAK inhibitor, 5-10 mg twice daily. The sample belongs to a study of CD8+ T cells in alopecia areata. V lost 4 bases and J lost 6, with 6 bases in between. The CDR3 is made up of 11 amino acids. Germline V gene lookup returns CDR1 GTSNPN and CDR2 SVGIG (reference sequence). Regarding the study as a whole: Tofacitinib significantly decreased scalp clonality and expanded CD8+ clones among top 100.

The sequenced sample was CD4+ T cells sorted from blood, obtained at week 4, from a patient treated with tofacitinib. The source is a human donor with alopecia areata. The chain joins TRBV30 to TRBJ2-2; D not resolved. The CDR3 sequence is CAWTVSGELFF. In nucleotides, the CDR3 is TGTGCCTGGACTGTCTCCGGGGAGCTGTTTTTT.